This TCR beta chain is from a study of blood T cell repertoires in COVID-19. There are 16 residues in the CDR3. After removal of 5 bases from V and 5 bases from J, the junction contained 10 bases not matched to a gene. The germline V gene encodes CDR1 SGHTA and CDR2 FQGNSA. Using immunoSEQ multiplex PCR, the repertoire was profiled, and TCRdb retains in-frame clones only, with some absent. The sample yields about 25,000 clones, 89% seen once. The V and J genes are TRBV7-2 and TRBJ2-5, with TRBD2 matching 11 bases. This receptor was identified in a human donor in a cohort sampled during active COVID-19. The sample taken for sequencing was peripheral blood. CDR3 coding DNA: TGTGCCAGCAGCCCCATAGCGGGAGGGAATGTTGAGACCCAGTACTTC. Protein product: CASSPIAGGNVETQYF.